The entry below gives a single TCR beta chain sequence along with its context. The entry originates in a study of control samples from healthy donors and cancer patients. Sequencing used immunoSEQ multiplex PCR; TCRdb keeps in-frame clones, though not all of them. The sample has around 64,000 clones; roughly nine tenths are singletons. V lost 3 bases and J 5 bases, leaving 11 bases between the germline ends. CDR1 is KGHSH and CDR2 is LQKENI in the germline V gene. CDR3 length equals 14 residues. The sequenced material came from PBMCs. V gene TRBV18 combines with J gene TRBJ2-1; a possible D gene is TRBD2 (7 bases). The receptor's source is a man in his fifties or sixties with colorectal cancer. CDR3 loop: CASSPGGADNEQFF. The CDR3 coding sequence is TGTGCCAGCTCACCGGGGGGGGCAGACAATGAGCAGTTCTTC. Filled out from reference TRBV18 and TRBJ2-1, the complete variable domain reads NAGVMQNPRHLVRRRGQEARLRCSPMKGHSHVYWYRQLPEEGLKFMVYLQKENIIDESGMPKERFSAEFPKEGPSILRIQQVVRGDSAAYFCASSPGGADNEQFFGPGTRLTVL.